This T cell receptor beta chain was profiled in a study of blood T cell repertoires in COVID-19. The sample holds one count of this clone. TCRdb keeps only in-frame clones here, not all; method: immunoSEQ multiplex PCR. Seen here are 90,000 to 120,000 clones, around 91% observed once, and the top ten hold roughly 32%. The CDR3 has 15 residues. The sequenced material came from peripheral blood. This TCR came from a woman older than 75 with acute or convalescent COVID-19. The chain joins TRBV21-1 to TRBJ1-2; TRBD1, as called in the table, went unchecked against the DNA. TRBV21-1 is reported as a pseudogene. The CDR3 coding sequence is TGTGCCAGCAGCAAAGGAACAGGGGGCAGATATGGCTACACCTTC. It translates to CASSKGTGGRYGYTF.